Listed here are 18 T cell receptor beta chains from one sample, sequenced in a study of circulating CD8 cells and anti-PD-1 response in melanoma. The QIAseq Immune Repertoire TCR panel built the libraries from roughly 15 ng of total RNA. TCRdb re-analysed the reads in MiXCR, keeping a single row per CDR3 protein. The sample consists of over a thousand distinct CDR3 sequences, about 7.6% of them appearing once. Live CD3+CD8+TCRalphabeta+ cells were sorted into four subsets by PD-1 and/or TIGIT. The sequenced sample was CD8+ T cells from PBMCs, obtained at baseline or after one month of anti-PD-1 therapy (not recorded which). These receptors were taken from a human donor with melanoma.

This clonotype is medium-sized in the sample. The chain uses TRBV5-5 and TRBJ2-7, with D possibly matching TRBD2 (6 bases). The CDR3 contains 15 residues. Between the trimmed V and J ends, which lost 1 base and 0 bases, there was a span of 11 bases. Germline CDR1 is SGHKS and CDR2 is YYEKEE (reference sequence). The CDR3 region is CASSLWGLVSYEQYF. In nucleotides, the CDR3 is TGTGCCAGCAGCTTGTGGGGACTCGTCTCCTACGAGCAGTACTTC. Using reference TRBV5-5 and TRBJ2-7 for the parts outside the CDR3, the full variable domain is DAGVTQSPTHLIKTRGQQVTLRCSPISGHKSVSWYQQVLGQGPQFIFQYYEKEERGRGNFPDRFSARQFPNYSSELNVNALLLGDSALYLCASSLWGLVSYEQYFGPGTRLTVT.

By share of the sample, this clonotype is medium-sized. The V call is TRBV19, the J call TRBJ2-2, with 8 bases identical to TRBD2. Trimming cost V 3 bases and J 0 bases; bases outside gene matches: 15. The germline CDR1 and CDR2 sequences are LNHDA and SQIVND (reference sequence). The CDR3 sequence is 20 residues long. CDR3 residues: CASSMPPGLASSANTGELFF. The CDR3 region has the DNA TGTGCCAGTAGTATGCCCCCTGGACTAGCCTCTTCCGCGAACACCGGGGAGCTGTTTTTT.

The CDR3 loop is CASSPRGPGELFF. The DNA of the CDR3 is TGTGCCAGCAGCCCAAGGGGACCCGGGGAGCTGTTTTTT. J is TRBJ2-2 and V is TRBV5-6, with D perhaps TRBD1 or TRBD2 (5 bases each). Germline V gene sequence: CDR1 SGHDT, CDR2 YYEEEE. The CDR3 runs to 13 residues. V lost 4 bases and J lost 6, with 10 bases in between.

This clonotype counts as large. The CDR3 loop is CASSFQAGGSTDTQYF. The CDR3 region has the DNA TGTGCCAGCAGCTTCCAAGCGGGGGGAAGCACAGATACGCAGTATTTT. This chain uses TRBV5-5 with TRBJ2-3; 9 bases are shared with TRBD2. Trimming took 2 bases from V and 0 from J; bases not matched to a gene: 4. The germline V gene has CDR1 SGHKS and CDR2 YYEKEE (reference sequence). The CDR3 is made up of 16 amino acids.

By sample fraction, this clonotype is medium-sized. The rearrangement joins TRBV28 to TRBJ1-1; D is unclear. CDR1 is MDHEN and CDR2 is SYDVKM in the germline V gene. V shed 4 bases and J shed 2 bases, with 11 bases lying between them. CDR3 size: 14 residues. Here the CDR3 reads CASSSTYGNTEAFF. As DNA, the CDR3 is TGTGCCAGCAGTTCTACTTACGGAAACACTGAAGCTTTCTTT.

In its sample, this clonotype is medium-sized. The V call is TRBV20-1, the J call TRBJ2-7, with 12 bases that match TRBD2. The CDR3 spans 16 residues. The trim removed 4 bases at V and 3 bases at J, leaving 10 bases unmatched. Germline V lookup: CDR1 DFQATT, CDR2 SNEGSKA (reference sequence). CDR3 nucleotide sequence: TGCAGTGCTACCGGGACTAGCGGGTTATACTTCTACGAGCAGTACTTC. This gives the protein CSATGTSGLYFYEQYF.

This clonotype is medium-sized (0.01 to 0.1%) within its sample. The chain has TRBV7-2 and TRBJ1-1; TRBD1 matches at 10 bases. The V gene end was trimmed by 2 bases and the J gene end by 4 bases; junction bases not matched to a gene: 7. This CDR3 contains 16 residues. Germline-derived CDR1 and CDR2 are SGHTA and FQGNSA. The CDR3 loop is CASSLTGQGEVTEAFF. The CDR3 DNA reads TGTGCCAGCAGCTTAACTGGACAGGGGGAGGTCACTGAAGCTTTCTTT.

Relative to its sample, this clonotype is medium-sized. The CDR3 protein is CASSYSRPGVGETQYF. Written as DNA, the CDR3 is TGTGCCAGCAGTTACTCGAGACCGGGGGTAGGAGAGACCCAGTACTTC. V gene TRBV6-7 combines with J gene TRBJ2-5, with D perhaps matching TRBD2 (6 bases). TRBV6-7 is given ORF status, its function remaining uncertain. The CDR3 covers 16 residues. With 0 bases removed from V and 4 bases from J, the gap between germline ends came to 15 bases.

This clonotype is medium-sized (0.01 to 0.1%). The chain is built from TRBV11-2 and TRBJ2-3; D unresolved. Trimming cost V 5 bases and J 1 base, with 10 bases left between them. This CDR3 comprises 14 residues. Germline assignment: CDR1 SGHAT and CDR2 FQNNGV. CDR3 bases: TGTGCCAGCAGCCCTCCCTTGGGCACAGATACGCAGTATTTT. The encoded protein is CASSPPLGTDTQYF.

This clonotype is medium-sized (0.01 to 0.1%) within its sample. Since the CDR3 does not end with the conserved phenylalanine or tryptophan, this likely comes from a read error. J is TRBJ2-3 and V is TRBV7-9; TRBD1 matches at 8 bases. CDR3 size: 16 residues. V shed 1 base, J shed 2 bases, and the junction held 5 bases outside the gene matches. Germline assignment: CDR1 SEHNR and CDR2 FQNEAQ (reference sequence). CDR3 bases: TGTGCCAGCAGCTTAGTGGACAGGGCTCCCACAGATACGCAGTATCTT. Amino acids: CASSLVDRAPTDTQYL.

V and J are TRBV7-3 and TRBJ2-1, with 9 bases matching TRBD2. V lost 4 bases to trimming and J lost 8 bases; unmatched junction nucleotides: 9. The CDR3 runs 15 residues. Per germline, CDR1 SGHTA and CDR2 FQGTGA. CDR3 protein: CASSSRLAATDEQFF. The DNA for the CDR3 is TGTGCCAGCAGCTCCCGACTAGCGGCCACGGATGAGCAGTTCTTC.

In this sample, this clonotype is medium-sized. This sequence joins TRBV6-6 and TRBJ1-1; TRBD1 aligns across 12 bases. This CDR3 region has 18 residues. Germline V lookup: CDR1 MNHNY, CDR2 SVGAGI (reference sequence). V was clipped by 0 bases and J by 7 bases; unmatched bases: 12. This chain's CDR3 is CASSYSGTGGHPSFEAFF. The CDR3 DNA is TGTGCCAGCAGTTACTCTGGGACAGGGGGCCATCCGTCCTTTGAAGCTTTCTTT.

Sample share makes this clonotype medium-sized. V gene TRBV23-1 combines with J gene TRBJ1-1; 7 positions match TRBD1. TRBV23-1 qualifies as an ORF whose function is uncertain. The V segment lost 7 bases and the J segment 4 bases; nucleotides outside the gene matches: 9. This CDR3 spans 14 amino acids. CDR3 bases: TGCGCCAGCATATTACAGGGGTGCGTCACTGAAGCTTTCTTT. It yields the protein CASILQGCVTEAFF.

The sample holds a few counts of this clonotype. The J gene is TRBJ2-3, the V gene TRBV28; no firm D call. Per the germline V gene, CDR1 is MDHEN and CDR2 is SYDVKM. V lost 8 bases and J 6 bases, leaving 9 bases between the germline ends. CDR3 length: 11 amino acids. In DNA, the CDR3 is TGTGCCAGCTACTTGGGGGATACGCAGTATTTT. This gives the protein CASYLGDTQYF.

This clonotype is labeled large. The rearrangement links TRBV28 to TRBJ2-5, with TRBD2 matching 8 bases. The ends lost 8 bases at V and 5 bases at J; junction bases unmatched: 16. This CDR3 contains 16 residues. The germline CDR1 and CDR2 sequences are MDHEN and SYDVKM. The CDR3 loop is CASGGWREEDAETQYF. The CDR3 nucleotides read TGTGCCAGCGGGGGATGGCGGGAGGAAGATGCGGAGACCCAGTACTTC.

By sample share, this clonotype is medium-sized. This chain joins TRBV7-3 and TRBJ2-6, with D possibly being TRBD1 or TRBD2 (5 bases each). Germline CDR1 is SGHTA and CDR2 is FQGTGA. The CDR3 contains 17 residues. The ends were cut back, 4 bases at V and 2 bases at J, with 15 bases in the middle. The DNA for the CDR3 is TGTGCCAGCAGCTCCCCCCAGGGAGTCACTGGGGCCAACGTCCTGACTTTC. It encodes CASSSPQGVTGANVLTF.

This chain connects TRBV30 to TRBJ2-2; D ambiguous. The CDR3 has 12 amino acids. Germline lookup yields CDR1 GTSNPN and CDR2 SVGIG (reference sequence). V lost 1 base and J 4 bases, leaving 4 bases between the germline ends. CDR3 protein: CAWSGITGELFF. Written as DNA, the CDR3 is TGTGCCTGGAGTGGTATCACCGGGGAGCTGTTTTTT.

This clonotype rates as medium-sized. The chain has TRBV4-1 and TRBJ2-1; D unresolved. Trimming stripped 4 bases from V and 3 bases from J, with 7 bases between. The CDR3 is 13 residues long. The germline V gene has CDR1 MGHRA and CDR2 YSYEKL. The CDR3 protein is CASSLKDYNEQFF. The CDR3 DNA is TGCGCCAGCAGCCTAAAAGACTACAATGAGCAGTTCTTC.